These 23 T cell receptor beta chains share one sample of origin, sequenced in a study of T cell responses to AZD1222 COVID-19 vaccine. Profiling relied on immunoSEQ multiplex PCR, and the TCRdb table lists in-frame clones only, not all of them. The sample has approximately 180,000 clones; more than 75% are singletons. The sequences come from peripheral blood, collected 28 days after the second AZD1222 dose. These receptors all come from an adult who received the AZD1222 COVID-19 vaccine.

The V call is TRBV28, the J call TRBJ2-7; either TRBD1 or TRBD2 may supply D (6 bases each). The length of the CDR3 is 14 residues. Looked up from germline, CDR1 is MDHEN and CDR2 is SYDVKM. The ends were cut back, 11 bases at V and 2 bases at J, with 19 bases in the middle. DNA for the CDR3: TGTGCCCACAGGGAGATAGCGGAAACCTACGAGCAGTACTTC. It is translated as CAHREIAETYEQYF. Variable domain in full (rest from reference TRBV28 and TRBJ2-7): DVKVTQSSRYLVKRTGEKVFLECVQDMDHENMFWYRQDPGLGLRLIYFSYDVKMKEKGDIPEGYSVSREKKERFSLILESASTNQTSMYLCAHREIAETYEQYFGPGTRLTVT.

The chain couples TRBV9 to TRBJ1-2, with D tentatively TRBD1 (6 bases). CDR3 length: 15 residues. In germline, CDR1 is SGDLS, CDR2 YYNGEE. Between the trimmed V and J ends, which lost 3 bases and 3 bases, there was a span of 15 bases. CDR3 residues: CASSAGGQRDYGYTF. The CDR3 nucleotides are TGTGCCAGCAGCGCTGGGGGACAACGGGACTATGGCTACACCTTC.

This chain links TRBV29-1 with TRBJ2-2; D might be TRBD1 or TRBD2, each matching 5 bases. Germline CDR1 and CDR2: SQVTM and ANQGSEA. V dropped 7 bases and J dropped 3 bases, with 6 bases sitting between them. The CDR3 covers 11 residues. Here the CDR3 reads CSGGDTGELFF. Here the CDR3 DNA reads TGCAGCGGAGGGGACACCGGGGAGCTGTTTTTT.

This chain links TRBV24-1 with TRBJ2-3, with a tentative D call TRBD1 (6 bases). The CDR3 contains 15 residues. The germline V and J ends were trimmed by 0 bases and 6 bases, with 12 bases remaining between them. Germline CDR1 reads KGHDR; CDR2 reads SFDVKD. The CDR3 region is CATSDLDRFSDTQYF. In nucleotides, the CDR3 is TGTGCCACCAGTGATTTGGACAGGTTCTCGGATACGCAGTATTTT.

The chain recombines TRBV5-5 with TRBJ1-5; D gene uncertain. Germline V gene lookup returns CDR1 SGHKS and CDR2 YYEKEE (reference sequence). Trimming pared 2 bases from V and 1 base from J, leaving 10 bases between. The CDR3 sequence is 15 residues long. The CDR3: CASSFMVESNQPQHF. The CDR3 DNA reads TGTGCCAGCAGCTTTATGGTAGAAAGCAATCAGCCCCAGCATTTT. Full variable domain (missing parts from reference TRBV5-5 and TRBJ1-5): DAGVTQSPTHLIKTRGQQVTLRCSPISGHKSVSWYQQVLGQGPQFIFQYYEKEERGRGNFPDRFSARQFPNYSSELNVNALLLGDSALYLCASSFMVESNQPQHFGDGTRLSIL.

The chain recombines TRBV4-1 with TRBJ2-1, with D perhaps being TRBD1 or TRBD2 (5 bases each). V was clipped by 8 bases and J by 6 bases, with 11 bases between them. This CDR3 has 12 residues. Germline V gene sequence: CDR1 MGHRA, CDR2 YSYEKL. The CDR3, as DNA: TGCGCCAGCTCCCCCGGGGCCAATGAGCAGTTCTTC. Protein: CASSPGANEQFF.

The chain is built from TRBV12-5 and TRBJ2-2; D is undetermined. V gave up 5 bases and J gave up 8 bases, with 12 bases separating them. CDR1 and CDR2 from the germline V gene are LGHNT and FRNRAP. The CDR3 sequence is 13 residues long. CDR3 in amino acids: CASGVGNSGELFF. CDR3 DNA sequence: TGTGCTAGTGGTGTAGGGAATTCGGGGGAGCTGTTTTTT.

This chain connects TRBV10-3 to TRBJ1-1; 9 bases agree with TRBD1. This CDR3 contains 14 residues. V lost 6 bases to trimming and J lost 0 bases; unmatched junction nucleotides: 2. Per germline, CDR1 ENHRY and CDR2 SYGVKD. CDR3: CAIRRTGVNTEAFF. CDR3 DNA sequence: TGTGCCATCAGAAGGACAGGGGTGAACACTGAAGCTTTCTTT.

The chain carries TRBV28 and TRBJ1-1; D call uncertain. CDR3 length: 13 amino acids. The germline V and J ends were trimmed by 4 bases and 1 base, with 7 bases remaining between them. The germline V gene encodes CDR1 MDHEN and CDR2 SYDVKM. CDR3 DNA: TGTGCCAGCAGTTCGACCGGGAACACTGAAGCTTTCTTT. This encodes CASSSTGNTEAFF.

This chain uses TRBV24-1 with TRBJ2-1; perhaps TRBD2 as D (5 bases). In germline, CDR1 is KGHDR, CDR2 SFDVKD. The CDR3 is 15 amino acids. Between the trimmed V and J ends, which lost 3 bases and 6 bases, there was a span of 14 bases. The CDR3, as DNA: TGTGCCACCAGTGATGCGGGTCGTTCGGGCAATGAGCAGTTCTTC. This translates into CATSDAGRSGNEQFF.

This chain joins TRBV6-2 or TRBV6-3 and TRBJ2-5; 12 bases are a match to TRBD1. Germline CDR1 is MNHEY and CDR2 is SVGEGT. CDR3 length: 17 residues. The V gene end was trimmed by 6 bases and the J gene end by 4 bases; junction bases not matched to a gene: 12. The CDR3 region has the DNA TGTGCCAGCAGCTCCGGAGGGACAGGGGGCCGGGGAGAGACCCAGTACTTC. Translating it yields CASSSGGTGGRGETQYF.

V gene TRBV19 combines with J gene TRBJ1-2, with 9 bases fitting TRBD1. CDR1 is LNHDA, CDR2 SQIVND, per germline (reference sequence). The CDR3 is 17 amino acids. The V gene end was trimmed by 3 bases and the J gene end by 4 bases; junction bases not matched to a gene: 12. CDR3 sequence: CASSMPLQGAVPYGYTF. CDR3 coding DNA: TGTGCCAGTAGTATGCCCTTACAGGGGGCGGTTCCCTATGGCTACACCTTC. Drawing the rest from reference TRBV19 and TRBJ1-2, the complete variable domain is DGGITQSPKYLFRKEGQNVTLSCEQNLNHDAMYWYRQDPGQGLRLIYYSQIVNDFQKGDIAEGYSVSREKKESFPLTVTSAQKNPTAFYLCASSMPLQGAVPYGYTFGSGTRLTVV.

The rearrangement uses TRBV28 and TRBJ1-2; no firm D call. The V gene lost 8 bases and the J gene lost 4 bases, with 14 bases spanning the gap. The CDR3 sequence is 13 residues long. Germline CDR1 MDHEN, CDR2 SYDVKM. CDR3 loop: CASVTGGSYGYTF. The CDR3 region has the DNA TGTGCCAGCGTTACGGGCGGATCCTATGGCTACACCTTC.

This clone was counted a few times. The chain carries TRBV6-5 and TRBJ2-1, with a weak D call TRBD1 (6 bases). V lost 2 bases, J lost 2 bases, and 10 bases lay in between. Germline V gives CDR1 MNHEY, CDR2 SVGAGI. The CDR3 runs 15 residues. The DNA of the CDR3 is TGTGCCAGCAGTTACCGGGGACAACCCTACAATGAGCAGTTCTTC. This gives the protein CASSYRGQPYNEQFF.

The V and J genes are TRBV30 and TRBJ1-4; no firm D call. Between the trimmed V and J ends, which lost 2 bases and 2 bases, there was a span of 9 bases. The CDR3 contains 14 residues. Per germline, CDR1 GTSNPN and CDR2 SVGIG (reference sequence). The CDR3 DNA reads TGTGCCTGGAGTACTGGATTTACTAATGAAAAACTGTTTTTT. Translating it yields CAWSTGFTNEKLFF. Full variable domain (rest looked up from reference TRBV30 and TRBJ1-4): SQTIHQWPATLVQPVGSPLSLECTVEGTSNPNLYWYRQAAGRGLQLLFYSVGIGQISSEVPQNLSASRPQDRQFILSSKKLLLSDSGFYLCAWSTGFTNEKLFFGSGTQLSVL.

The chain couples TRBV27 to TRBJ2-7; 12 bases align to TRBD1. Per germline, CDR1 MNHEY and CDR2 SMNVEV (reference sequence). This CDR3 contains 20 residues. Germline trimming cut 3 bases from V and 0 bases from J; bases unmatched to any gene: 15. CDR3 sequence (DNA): TGTGCCAGCAGTTTGGAAAGGTTGAGGGACAGGGGGCTGCCCTCCTACGAGCAGTACTTC. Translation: CASSLERLRDRGLPSYEQYF.

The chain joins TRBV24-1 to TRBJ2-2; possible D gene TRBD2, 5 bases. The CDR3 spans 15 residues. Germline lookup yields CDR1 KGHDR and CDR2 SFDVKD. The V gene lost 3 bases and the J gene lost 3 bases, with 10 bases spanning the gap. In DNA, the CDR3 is TGTGCCACCAGTGATGAGTGGGAGTACACCGGGGAGCTGTTTTTT. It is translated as CATSDEWEYTGELFF.

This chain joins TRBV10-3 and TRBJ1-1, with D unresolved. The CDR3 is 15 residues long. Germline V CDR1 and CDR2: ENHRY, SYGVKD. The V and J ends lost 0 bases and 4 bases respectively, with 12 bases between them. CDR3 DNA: TGTGCCATCAGTGAGTCAGGTGGTGGCGGCACTGAAGCTTTCTTT. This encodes CAISESGGGGTEAFF.

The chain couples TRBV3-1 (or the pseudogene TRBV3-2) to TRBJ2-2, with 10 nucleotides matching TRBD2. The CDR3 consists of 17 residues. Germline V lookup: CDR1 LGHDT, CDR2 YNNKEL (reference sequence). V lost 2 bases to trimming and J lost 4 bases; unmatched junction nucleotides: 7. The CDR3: CASSQTSGRAGTGELFF. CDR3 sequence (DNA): TGTGCCAGCAGCCAAACAAGCGGGAGGGCGGGCACCGGGGAGCTGTTTTTT.

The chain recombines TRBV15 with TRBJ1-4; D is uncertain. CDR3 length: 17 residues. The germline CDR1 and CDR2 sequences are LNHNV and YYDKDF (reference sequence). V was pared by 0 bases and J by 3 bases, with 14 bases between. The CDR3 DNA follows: TGTGCCACCAGCAGAGATCAGGCGGACGGGGCTAATGAAAAACTGTTTTTT. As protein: CATSRDQADGANEKLFF. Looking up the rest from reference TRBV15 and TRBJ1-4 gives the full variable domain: DAMVIQNPRYQVTQFGKPVTLSCSQTLNHNVMYWYQQKSSQAPKLLFHYYDKDFNNEADTPDNFQSRRPNTSFCFLDIRSPGLGDTAMYLCATSRDQADGANEKLFFGSGTQLSVL.

The CDR3, as DNA: TGTGCCAGCAGCTTAGTAGCGGGAGGGCCCGATGAGCAGTTCTTC. Residues: CASSLVAGGPDEQFF. This chain connects TRBV7-9 to TRBJ2-1, with 11 bases identical to TRBD2. With 1 base clipped from V and 8 bases from J, the junction kept 4 bases outside the gene matches. This CDR3 spans 15 amino acids. Germline V CDR1 and CDR2: SEHNR, FQNEAQ (reference sequence).

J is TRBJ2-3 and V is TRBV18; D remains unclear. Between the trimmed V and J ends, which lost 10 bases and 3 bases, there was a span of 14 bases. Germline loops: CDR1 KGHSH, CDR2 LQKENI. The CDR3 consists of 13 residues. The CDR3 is CATSKLTTDTQYF. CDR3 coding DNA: TGTGCCACTTCAAAACTTACGACAGATACGCAGTATTTT.

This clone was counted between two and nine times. The CDR3 bases are TGTGCCAGTAGTCTCATCGTAGGAACTGAAGCTTTCTTT. Protein: CASSLIVGTEAFF. J is TRBJ1-1 and V is TRBV19; no clear D gene. There are 13 residues in the CDR3. Germline CDR1 is LNHDA and CDR2 is SQIVND (reference sequence). The germline V and J ends were trimmed by 5 bases and 5 bases, with 12 bases remaining between them.